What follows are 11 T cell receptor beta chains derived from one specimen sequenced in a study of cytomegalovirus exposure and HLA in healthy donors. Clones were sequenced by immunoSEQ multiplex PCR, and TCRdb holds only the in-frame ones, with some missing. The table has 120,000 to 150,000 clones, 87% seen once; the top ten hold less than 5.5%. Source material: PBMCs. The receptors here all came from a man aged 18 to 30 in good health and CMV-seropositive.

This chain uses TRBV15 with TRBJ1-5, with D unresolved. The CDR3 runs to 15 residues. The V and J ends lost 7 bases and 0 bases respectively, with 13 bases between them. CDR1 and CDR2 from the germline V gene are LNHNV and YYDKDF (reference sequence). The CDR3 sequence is CATTTKYFSNQPQHF. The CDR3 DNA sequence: TGTGCCACCACAACGAAATACTTTAGCAATCAGCCCCAGCATTTT.

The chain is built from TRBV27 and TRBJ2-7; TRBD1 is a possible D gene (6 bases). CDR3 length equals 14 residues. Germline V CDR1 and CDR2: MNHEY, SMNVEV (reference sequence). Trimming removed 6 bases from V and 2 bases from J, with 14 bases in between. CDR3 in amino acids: CASSPGSGAYEQYF. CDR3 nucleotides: TGTGCCAGCAGCCCTGGCTCAGGGGCCTACGAGCAGTACTTC.

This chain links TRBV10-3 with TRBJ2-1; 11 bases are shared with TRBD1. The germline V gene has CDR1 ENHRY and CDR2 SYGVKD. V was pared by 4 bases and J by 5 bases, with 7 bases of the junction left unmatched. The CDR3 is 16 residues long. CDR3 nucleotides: TGTGCCATCAGTGGCTGGGGACAGGGGGACCACAATGAGCAGTTCTTC. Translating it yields CAISGWGQGDHNEQFF.

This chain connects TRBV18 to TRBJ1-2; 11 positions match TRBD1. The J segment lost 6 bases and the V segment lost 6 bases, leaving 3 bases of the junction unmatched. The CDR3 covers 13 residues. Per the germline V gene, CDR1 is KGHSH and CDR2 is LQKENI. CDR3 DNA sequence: TGTGCCAGCTCCCAGGGACAGGGGGATGGCTACACCTTC. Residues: CASSQGQGDGYTF. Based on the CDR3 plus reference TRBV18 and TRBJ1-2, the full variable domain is NAGVMQNPRHLVRRRGQEARLRCSPMKGHSHVYWYRQLPEEGLKFMVYLQKENIIDESGMPKERFSAEFPKEGPSILRIQQVVRGDSAAYFCASSQGQGDGYTFGSGTRLTVV.

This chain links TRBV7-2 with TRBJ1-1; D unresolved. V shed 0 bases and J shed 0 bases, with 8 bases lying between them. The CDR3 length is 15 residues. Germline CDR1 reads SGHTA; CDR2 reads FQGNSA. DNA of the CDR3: TGTGCCAGCAGCTTAGCGTACACCCTGAACACTGAAGCTTTCTTT. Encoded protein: CASSLAYTLNTEAFF.

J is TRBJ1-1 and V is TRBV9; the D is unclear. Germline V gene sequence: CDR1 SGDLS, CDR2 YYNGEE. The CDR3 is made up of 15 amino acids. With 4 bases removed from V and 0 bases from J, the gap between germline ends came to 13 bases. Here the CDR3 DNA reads TGTGCCAGCAGCCCCCGTCAGGCAGTGAACACTGAAGCTTTCTTT. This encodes CASSPRQAVNTEAFF.

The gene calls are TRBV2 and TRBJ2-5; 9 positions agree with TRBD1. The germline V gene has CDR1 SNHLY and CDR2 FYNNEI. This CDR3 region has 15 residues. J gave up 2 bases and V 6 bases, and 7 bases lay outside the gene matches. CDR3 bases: TGTGCCAGCAGGATCTCGGACAGGGGACAAGAGACCCAGTACTTC. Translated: CASRISDRGQETQYF.

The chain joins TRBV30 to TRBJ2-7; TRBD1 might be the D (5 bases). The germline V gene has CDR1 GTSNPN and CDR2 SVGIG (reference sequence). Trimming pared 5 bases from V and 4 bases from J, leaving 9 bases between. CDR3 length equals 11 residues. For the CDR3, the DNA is TGTGCCTGGGGAGACAGATACGAGCAGTACTTC. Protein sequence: CAWGDRYEQYF.

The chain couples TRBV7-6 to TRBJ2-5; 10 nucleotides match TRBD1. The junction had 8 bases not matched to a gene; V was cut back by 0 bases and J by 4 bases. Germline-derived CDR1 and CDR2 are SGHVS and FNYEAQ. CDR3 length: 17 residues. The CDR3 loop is CASSLAWGQGMGETQYF. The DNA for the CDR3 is TGTGCCAGCAGCTTAGCATGGGGACAGGGGATGGGAGAGACCCAGTACTTC.

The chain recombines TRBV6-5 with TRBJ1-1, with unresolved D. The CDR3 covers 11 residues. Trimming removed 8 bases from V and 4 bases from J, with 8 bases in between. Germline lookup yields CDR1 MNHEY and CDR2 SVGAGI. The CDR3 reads CASFTGTEAFF. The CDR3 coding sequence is TGTGCCAGCTTCACCGGCACTGAAGCTTTCTTT.

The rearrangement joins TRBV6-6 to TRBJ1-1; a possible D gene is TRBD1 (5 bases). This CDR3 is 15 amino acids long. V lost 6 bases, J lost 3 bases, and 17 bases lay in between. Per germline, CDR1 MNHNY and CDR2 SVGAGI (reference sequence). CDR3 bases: TGTGCCAGCAGATTCGTGGACGGGGGGGACACTGAAGCTTTCTTT. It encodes CASRFVDGGDTEAFF.